This T cell receptor beta chain was documented in a study of post-analysis software for immune sequencing data. For the study at large: Progressive-relapsing, secondary progressive and relapsing-remitting multiple sclerosis were among the disease courses included. Findings and limits, study-wide: Patients had higher frequencies than controls of five TRBV segments, including TRBV5-6, TRBV5-1 and TRBV20-1. Compared with controls, patients showed significantly lower normalized Chao1 diversity. Samples prepared in the same batch strongly co-clustered by F measure.

Incorporated into the TCR beta cDNA libraries were unique molecular identifiers, which served to reduce PCR and sequencing biases. The T cell input of roughly 0.9 to 11 million gave a few hundred thousand cDNA molecules. TCRdb re-called the PCR reads with MiXCR, one entry per CDR3 protein. Of 820,000 or so distinct CDR3 sequences in the sample, approximately 53% are singletons; the top ten hold 4.6%. The CDR3 has 16 amino acids. Trimming removed 0 bases from V and 7 bases from J; junction bases left unmatched: 8. The germline CDR1 and CDR2 sequences are ENHRY and SYGVKD. This clonotype was seen more than once but under ten times. Its target is unknown.

The chain has TRBV10-3 and TRBJ2-1, with TRBD1 matching over 8 bases. The material sequenced was blood. The clonotype originates from a girl under 18 with multiple sclerosis. The CDR3 loop is CAISESRTGSVNEQFF. The CDR3 DNA reads as TGTGCCATCAGTGAGTCTAGGACAGGGTCCGTAAATGAGCAGTTCTTC.